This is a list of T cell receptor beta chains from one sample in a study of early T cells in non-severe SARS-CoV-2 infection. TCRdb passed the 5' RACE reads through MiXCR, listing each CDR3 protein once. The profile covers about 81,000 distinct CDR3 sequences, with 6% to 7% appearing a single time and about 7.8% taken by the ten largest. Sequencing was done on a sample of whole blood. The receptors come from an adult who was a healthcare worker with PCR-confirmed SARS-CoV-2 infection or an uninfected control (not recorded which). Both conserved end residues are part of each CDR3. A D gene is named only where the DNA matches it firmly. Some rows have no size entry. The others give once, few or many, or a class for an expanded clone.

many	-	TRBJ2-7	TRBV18	TGTGCCAGCCTTGGCGGGGATGCTTCCTACGAGCAGTACTTC	CASLGGDASYEQYF
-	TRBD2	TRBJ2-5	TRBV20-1	TGTAGTGCTACAGGCCCTGGACTAGCGGGAGTTGAGACCCAGTACTTC	CSATGPGLAGVETQYF
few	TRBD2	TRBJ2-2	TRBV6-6	TGTGCCAGCACCACGGGACTAGAGCGCACCGGGGAGCTGTTTTTT	CASTTGLERTGELFF
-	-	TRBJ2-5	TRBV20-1	TGCAGTGCGGGCAGACAAGAGACCCAGTACTTC	CSAGRQETQYF
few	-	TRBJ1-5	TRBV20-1	TGCAGTGCACCCCTGGGTCAGGGTAGCAATCAGCCCCAGCATTTT	CSAPLGQGSNQPQHF
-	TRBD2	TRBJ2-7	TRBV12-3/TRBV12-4	TGTGCCAGCACCCCCCCTAGCGGGGGTTTTCACGAGCAGTACTTC	CASTPPSGGFHEQYF
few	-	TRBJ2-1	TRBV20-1	TGCAGTGCTAGGAGTGGGGATCCCTACAATGAGCAGTTCTTC	CSARSGDPYNEQFF
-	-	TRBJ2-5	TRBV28	TGTGCCAGCAGACGCGAGGTGGAGACCCAGTACTTC	CASRREVETQYF
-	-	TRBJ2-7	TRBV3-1	TGTGCCAGCAGCCAAGATAGGAGAGACCGACCGTACTTC	CASSQDRRDRPYF
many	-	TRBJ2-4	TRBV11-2	TGTGCCAGCAGCTTAAGGGGGGCGCTGGGCAAAAACATTCAGTACTTC	CASSLRGALGKNIQYF
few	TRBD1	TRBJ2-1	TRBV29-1	TGCAGCGCCGGGACAGCCCTCTCAAATGAGCAGTTCTTC	CSAGTALSNEQFF
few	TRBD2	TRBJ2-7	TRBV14	TGTGCCAGCAGCCCGATTCCGGCTAGCGGGAGTATGGAGCAGTACTTC	CASSPIPASGSMEQYF
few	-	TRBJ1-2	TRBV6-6	TGTGCCAGCAGGTCCGAGGAGAACTATGGCTACACCTTC	CASRSEENYGYTF
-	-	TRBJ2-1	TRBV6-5	TGTGCCAGCAGTTACGGGAGCCCGTACAATGAGCAGTTCTTC	CASSYGSPYNEQFF
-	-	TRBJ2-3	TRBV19	TGTGCCAGTAGTCCCCCCGAGGGTACGCAGTATTTT	CASSPPEGTQYF
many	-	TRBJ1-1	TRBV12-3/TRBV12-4	TGTGCCAGCAGTGCGAACACTGAAGCTTTCTTT	CASSANTEAFF
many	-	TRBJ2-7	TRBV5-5	TGTGCCAGCAGCCCCTACTTGAATACCGGATACGAGCAGTACTTC	CASSPYLNTGYEQYF
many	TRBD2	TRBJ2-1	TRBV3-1	TGTGCCAGCAGCCAACTAGCGGGGACGACCAATGAGCAGTTCTTC	CASSQLAGTTNEQFF
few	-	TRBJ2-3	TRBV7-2	TGTGCCAGCAGCTTTGCGGCAGATACGCAGTATTTT	CASSFAADTQYF
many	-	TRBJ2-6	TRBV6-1	TGTGCCAGCAGTGAAGGACAGTCTGGGGCCAACGTCCTGACTTTC	CASSEGQSGANVLTF
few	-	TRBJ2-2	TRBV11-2	TGTGCCAGCAGCTTCCGCGGGACGGGGAACACCGGGGAGCTGTTTTTT	CASSFRGTGNTGELFF
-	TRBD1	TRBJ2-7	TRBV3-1	TGTGCCAGCAGCCAAGGTCAGGGGGCACTCTACGAGCAGTACTTC	CASSQGQGALYEQYF
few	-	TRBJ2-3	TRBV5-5	TGTGCCAGCAGATTGACAGGCCTGGATACGCAGTATTTT	CASRLTGLDTQYF
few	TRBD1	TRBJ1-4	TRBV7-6	TGTGCCAGCAGCTCTACGGCAGGGGGCGTTGGTAGAGATGAAAAACTGTTTTTT	CASSSTAGGVGRDEKLFF
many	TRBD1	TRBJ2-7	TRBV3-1	TGTGCCAGCAGCCAAGGGACAGGGGTTGGCGAGCAGTACTTC	CASSQGTGVGEQYF
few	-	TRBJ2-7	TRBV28	TGTGCCAGCAGTTCCGGAGAGAGATACGAGCAGTACTTC	CASSSGERYEQYF
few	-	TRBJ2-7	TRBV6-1	TGTGCCAGCAGTGAAAGGGACCCGAGCTACGAGCAGTACTTC	CASSERDPSYEQYF
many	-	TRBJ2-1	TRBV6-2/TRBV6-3	TGTGCCAGCAGCCTCTTGGATGAGCAGTTCTTC	CASSLLDEQFF
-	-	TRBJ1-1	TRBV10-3	TGTGCCATCAGTGAACACGCAAACACTGAAGCTTTCTTT	CAISEHANTEAFF
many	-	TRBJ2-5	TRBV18	TGTGCCAGCTCACCACCGCGGGATGGGAAAGAGACCCAGTACTTC	CASSPPRDGKETQYF
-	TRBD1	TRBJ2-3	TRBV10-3	TGTGCCATCACTGGACAGGCGAACACAGATACGCAGTATTTT	CAITGQANTDTQYF
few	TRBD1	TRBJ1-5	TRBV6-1	TGTGCCAGCGGGACAGGGGAACAGCCCCAGCATTTT	CASGTGEQPQHF
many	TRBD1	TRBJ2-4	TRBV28	TGTGCCAGCAGTGAGGGACAGAAAAACATTCAGTACTTC	CASSEGQKNIQYF
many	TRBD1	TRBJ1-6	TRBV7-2	TGTGCCAGCAGCTCACAGACAGGGAGCTCCTATAATTCACCCCTCCACTTT	CASSSQTGSSYNSPLHF
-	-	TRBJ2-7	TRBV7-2	TGTGCCAGCAGCTCGAGAACCTCAGGGTTAAGGTACGAGCAGTACTTC	CASSSRTSGLRYEQYF
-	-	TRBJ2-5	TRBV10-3	TGTGCCATCAGTGAGTCTATCGGGAAGACCCAGTACTTC	CAISESIGKTQYF
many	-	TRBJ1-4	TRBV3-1	TGTGCCAGCAGTCAATCAGCAGGCGGCGGCGAAAAACTGTTTTTT	CASSQSAGGGEKLFF